This TCR beta chain was profiled in a study of shared clonotypes between healthy human individuals. Trimming at V came to 0 bases and at J to 7 bases, leaving 5 bases not matched to a gene. The germline V gene has CDR1 MGHRA and CDR2 YSYEKL. This CDR3 comprises 17 residues. Overall study findings and caveats: Clonotypes not shared had lower generation probabilities than those common to all four donors. Sampling was confined to blood; repertoires within tissues likely differ. Sorted-subset sequencing, rarefaction showed, was incomplete despite large depth.

CD45RO negativity and positive selection for CCR7 defined naive CD8 cells, a population that excluded terminally differentiated effector memory CD45RA+ cells. About this clone itself: What it recognizes is unknown.

An assay was performed, and its level was deep. Sequenced by immunoSEQ multiplex PCR; TCRdb stores in-frame clones only, minus some. Among 2 million to 2.5 million clones listed, 90% to 95% were seen once. The origin of this receptor is a man aged 18 to 29 in good health. Some clones in this sample may be carry-over from other donors' samples. Sequencing was done on a sample of naive CD8+ T cells from PBMCs. V gene TRBV4-1 combines with J gene TRBJ2-1; 14 bases match TRBD2. The CDR3 DNA sequence: TGCGCCAGCAGCCAAGAGAGGGGACTAGCGGGAGATAATGAGCAGTTCTTC. It specifies CASSQERGLAGDNEQFF.